The T cell receptor (beta chain) described here comes from a study of blood T cell repertoires in COVID-19. Study background: The origin of the acute and convalescent COVID-19 samples was the United States, Italy and Spain. In each case, the material was cDNA or gDNA derived from T cells, B-cell-depleted T cells, or PBMCs.

Original data processing: Reference gene primer amplification yielded estimated nucleated cell counts. Sequencing used immunoSEQ multiplex PCR; TCRdb keeps in-frame clones, though not all of them. V and J calls and clone size are copied from that table; D and trimming were computed from the DNA. Found here are some 62,000 clones, 86% of them singletons; the top ten hold roughly 1.4%. Germline V gives CDR1 LGHDT, CDR2 YNNKEL (reference sequence). Unmatched junction bases numbered 7, after V lost 4 bases and J lost 5 bases. This CDR3 region has 15 residues. The chain is built from TRBV3-1 (or the pseudogene TRBV3-2) and TRBJ2-2; the match to TRBD2 covers 7 bases. Sequencing was carried out using peripheral blood. This clonotype originated in a woman older than 75 with acute or convalescent COVID-19. CDR3 bases: TGTGCCAGCAGCCCGGGACTCGGGGGGACCGGGGAGCTGTTTTTT. Encoded protein: CASSPGLGGTGELFF.